This TCR beta chain was sequenced during a study of shared clonotypes between healthy human individuals. Study in general: Each donor's CD8 memory used one plate, CD8 naive two, each CD4 subset three. Study results and limitations: Generally, estimated richness proved larger in naive subsets than it did in memory subsets. The study found lower generation probabilities in non-shared clonotypes than in those shared by all four donors. Several donors held about 5% of naive CD4 clonotypes in common.

A remark on this clone: Its antigen remains unidentified.

V lost 7 bases and J lost 1, with 8 bases in between. The length of the CDR3 is 12 residues. CDR1 and CDR2 from the germline V gene are SGHRS and YFSETQ. The method was immunoSEQ multiplex PCR; TCRdb's version includes in-frame clones alone and lacks a portion of them. The sample consists of over a million clones, around 82% of them appearing once. The sequencing input was memory CD4+ T cells from PBMCs. Indicated subset: CD45RA-negative fraction. The clonotype was recovered from a man between 18 and 29 years old in good health. Some clones in this sample may be carry-over from other donors' samples. This rearrangement joins TRBV5-1 to TRBJ2-5; D gene unclear. The CDR3 is CASAYSQETQYF. The CDR3 DNA reads TGCGCCAGCGCCTACAGCCAAGAGACCCAGTACTTC.